This T cell receptor (beta chain) was sequenced during a study of blood T cell repertoires in COVID-19 (dated by TCRdb to about 2020). For the wider study: Samples from collaborators originated in the United States, Italy and Spain and spanned both the acute and convalescent phases of COVID-19. The material from the prospective study consisted of cDNA or gDNA derived from T cells, B-cell-depleted T cells, or PBMCs. Subjects who had been exposed to COVID-19, were actively infected with it, or had recovered from it provided the deeply sampled blood TCRbeta repertoires that made up the dataset. The repertoires were released in a freely available public database meant as a resource for research on the immune response to SARS-CoV-2. The samples were drawn from two sources: the first 160 participants of the ongoing ImmuneRACE study, and 950 to 1,500 subjects contributed by 6 global collaborators. Sample metadata almost always included a de-identified subject ID, COVID-19 status, age in years and sex. Where HLA class I and class II types were available, the types were taken from metadata supplied by the sample provider, not from assay-based typing.

Findings and caveats that apply to the study as a whole: The quantity of clinical and demographic metadata differed by source and by participant and was supplied without curation.

V is cut back by 8 bases and J by 3 bases, with 11 bases in the junction unmatched. As encoded in the germline V gene, CDR1 is SGHAT while CDR2 is FQNNGV. Its CDR3 holds 16 amino acids, cysteine through phenylalanine. The retained sequence is limited to the CDR3, 48 bases, with the frame set at the first base. Worth noting for this clone: Its antigen is unknown. Nothing much larger sits one base from this clone, and base qualities are not available. This sample includes further DNA sequences coding for the same CDR3.

Participants in the prospective study were aged roughly 18 to 100 years, lived in 20 to 25 United States geographic areas, and enrolled through a virtual design. To assign participants to cohorts, the prospective study relied on clinical history that participants themselves reported in a screening survey and a study questionnaire. Recovered participants in ImmuneRACE Cohort 3 were defined by two consecutive negative NP/OP PCR tests, clearance by a healthcare professional, or resolution of symptoms. Each participant in the prospective study had whole blood, serum and a nasopharyngeal or oropharyngeal swab collected by mobile phlebotomists. Over an approximately 2-month period, participants in the prospective study had the option of providing additional blood draws and questionnaires. Prospective study blood samples were shipped either frozen or at room temperature before DNA extraction. TCRbeta CDR3 regions were amplified from genomic DNA by means of the immunoSEQ Assay, a bias-controlled multiplex PCR. The paper's processing steps were these. The number of nucleated cells in each sample was estimated by amplification of reference gene primers within the assay. Sequence reads were collapsed and filtered to measure the absolute abundance of every unique TCRbeta CDR3 rearrangement. For each sample, productive Simpson clonality was calculated as the square root of Simpson's diversity index over productive rearrangements. TCRdb carries this immuneACCESS record with in-frame sequences only. Its versions omit some clonotypes, under half of them owing to an unresolved V gene in the studies checked, with the rest unexplained. D and trimming were read from the DNA, whereas the V and J calls and clone size are those reported in that table. This sample lists some 200,000 clones; approximately 78% were detected once. The ten largest clones take up around 15% of the sample.

The V and J segments used are TRBV11-2 and TRBJ2-1; 9 of the junction bases match TRBD1. Source material: PBMCs or T cells enriched from blood (not recorded which). This receptor was taken from a woman in her forties or fifties who had recovered from COVID-19. The nucleotide sequence is TGTGCCAGCGCAACACAGGGGGCCGGGATCTACAATGAGCAGTTCTTC. Its translation reads: CASATQGAGIYNEQFF.